This T cell receptor (beta chain) was recovered during a study of blood T cell repertoires in COVID-19. Germline V gene sequence: CDR1 SGHTA, CDR2 FQGNSA. The CDR3 covers 15 residues. V lost 5 bases to trimming and J lost 1 base; unmatched junction nucleotides: 6. Per the authors' pipeline: Researchers report that nucleated cell counts were estimated from reference gene primer amplification. Only in-frame clones appear in the TCRdb table, and some are missing; sequencing was by immunoSEQ multiplex PCR. The V and J calls and clone size were taken over from that table, and D and trimming were inferred from the DNA. The table lists 150,000 to 200,000 clones, around 89% of them singletons.

The sequencing sample was made of peripheral blood. V and J are TRBV7-2 and TRBJ1-1; TRBD1 aligns across 8 bases. This clonotype originated in a man between 18 and 29 years old who had recovered from COVID-19. CDR3 coding DNA: TGTGCCAGCAGCCCCCCCGGGACAGGGAACACTGAAGCTTTCTTT. Amino acids: CASSPPGTGNTEAFF.